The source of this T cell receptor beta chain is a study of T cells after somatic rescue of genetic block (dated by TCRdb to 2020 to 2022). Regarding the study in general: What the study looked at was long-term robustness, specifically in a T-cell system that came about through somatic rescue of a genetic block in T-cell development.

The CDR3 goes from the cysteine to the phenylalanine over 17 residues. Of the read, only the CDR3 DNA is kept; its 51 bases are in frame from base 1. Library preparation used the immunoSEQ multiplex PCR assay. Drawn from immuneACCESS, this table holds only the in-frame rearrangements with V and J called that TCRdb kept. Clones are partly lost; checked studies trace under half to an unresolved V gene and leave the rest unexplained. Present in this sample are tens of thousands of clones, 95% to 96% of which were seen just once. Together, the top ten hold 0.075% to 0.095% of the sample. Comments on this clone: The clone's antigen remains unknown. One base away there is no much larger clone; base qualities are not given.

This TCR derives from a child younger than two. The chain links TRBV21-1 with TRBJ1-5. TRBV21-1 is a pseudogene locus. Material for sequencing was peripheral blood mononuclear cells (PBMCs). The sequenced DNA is TGTGCCAGCAGCAAAGCGTCGGGGGTTTATCGCAATCAGCCCCAGCATTTT. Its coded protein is CASSKASGVYRNQPQHF.